This record covers a single TCR beta chain. Measured with immunoSEQ multiplex PCR; TCRdb has only the in-frame clones, and not every one. The table has nearly 250,000 clones, about 83% seen once; the top ten hold approximately 2.1%. These data are taken from a study of blood T cell repertoires in COVID-19. The length of the CDR3 is 16 residues. The V gene lost 1 base and the J gene lost 5 bases, with 16 bases spanning the gap. Germline loops: CDR1 SGHNT, CDR2 YYREEE (reference sequence). The clonotype was recovered from a woman aged 45-59 years who had recovered from COVID-19. This chain links TRBV5-4 with TRBJ2-1; maybe TRBD2 (6 bases). The sequencing sample was made of PBMCs or T cells enriched from blood (not recorded which). In DNA, the CDR3 is TGTGCCAGCAGCTTGAAGGTTCTAGCGACTAACAATGAGCAGTTCTTC. It yields the protein CASSLKVLATNNEQFF.